This T cell receptor beta chain emerged from a study of blood T cell repertoires in COVID-19. About the research overall: COVID-19 samples from acute and convalescent phases originated in the United States, Italy and Spain. PBMCs, B-cell-depleted T cells, or T cells provided the cDNA or gDNA that made up the material.

Trimming pared 2 bases from V and 7 bases from J, leaving 14 bases between. This CDR3 has 14 residues. Germline V CDR1 and CDR2: SEHNR, FQNEAQ (reference sequence). As handled by the study authors: Researchers report that nucleated cell counts were estimated from reference gene primer amplification. Using immunoSEQ multiplex PCR, the repertoire was profiled, and TCRdb retains in-frame clones only, with some absent. For V, J and clone size, that table is used; D and trimming come from the DNA. This table holds under 60,000 clones, approximately 88% found once. This TCR derives from a human donor with active COVID-19. The donor label of this sample is uncertain. This chain joins TRBV7-9 and TRBJ1-2, with D unresolved. Material for sequencing was peripheral blood. The CDR3 protein is CASSLLAGHSGYTF. CDR3 bases: TGTGCCAGCAGCTTATTGGCGGGTCATAGTGGCTACACCTTC. Filled out from reference TRBV7-9 and TRBJ1-2, the complete variable domain reads DTGVSQNPRHKITKRGQNVTFRCDPISEHNRLYWYRQTLGQGPEFLTYFQNEAQLEKSRLLSDRFSAERPKGSFSTLEIQRTEQGDSAMYLCASSLLAGHSGYTFGSGTRLTVV.